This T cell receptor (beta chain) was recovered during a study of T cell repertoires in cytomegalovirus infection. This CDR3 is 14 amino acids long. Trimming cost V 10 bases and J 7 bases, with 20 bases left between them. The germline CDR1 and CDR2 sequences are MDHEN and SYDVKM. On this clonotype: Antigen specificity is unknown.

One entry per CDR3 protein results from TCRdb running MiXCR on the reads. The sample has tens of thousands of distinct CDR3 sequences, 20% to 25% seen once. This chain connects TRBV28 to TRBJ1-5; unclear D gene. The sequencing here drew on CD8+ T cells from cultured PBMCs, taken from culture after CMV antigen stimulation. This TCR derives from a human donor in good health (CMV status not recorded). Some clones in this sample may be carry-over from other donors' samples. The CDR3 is CATDKRVRGQPQHF. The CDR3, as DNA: TGTGCCACCGATAAGCGGGTGAGAGGCCAGCCCCAGCATTTT.